These T cell receptor beta chains were read from a single sample in a study of cytomegalovirus exposure and HLA in healthy donors. The assay was immunoSEQ multiplex PCR, and TCRdb's table has in-frame clones only and misses some. The sample has roughly 50,000 clones, around nine tenths seen once. The sequencing input was PBMCs. The receptors originated from a man aged 18 to 29 in good health and CMV-seronegative. Both conserved end residues are part of each CDR3. The D gene is left open where the match is weak. A row's size may be missing; if present it is once, few, many or a size class.

>TRBV6-5|TRBJ1-3|NA|NA
CASSTSDSGNTIYF
>TRBV2|TRBJ2-5|NA|NA
CAAGGREHETQYF
>TRBV4-1|TRBJ1-4|NA|NA
CASSQTLREDEKLFF
>TRBV15|TRBJ2-1|NA|TRBD1
CATSRDRRQGVVNEQFF
>TRBV29-1|TRBJ2-1|NA|TRBD2
CSVGGRAYNEQFF
>TRBV5-4|TRBJ2-3|NA|TRBD2
CASSPGTSRADTQYF
>TRBV6-1|TRBJ2-1|NA|TRBD1
CASSWGQGGFF
>TRBV4-1|TRBJ2-1|NA|TRBD2
CASSQEVPAGYNEQFF
>TRBV5-6|TRBJ2-1|once|TRBD1
CASKRTGGWNEQFF
>TRBV9|TRBJ2-7|NA|NA
CASSVDGASGSYEQYF
>TRBV4-1|TRBJ2-3|once|TRBD2
CASSQSSGSTDTQYF
>TRBV5-1|TRBJ2-7|NA|TRBD2
CASAPSGGGYEQYF
>TRBV29-1|TRBJ2-7|NA|TRBD2
CSVARASGYVQSYEQYF
>TRBV6-1|TRBJ2-7|once|TRBD2
CASSTSVSSYEQYF
>TRBV9|TRBJ1-5|NA|NA
CASSVGPDQPQHF
>TRBV5-4|TRBJ2-1|NA|TRBD2
CASSSLAGVSNEQFF
>TRBV2|TRBJ2-2|NA|NA
CASRQGTSGELFF
>TRBV30|TRBJ2-1|once|TRBD2
CAWDTARGGISYNEQFF
>TRBV18|TRBJ2-7|NA|NA
CASSPGGRGGYEQYF
>TRBV7-9|TRBJ1-1|NA|NA
CASRGGGGLNTEAFF
>TRBV15|TRBJ2-2|NA|NA
CATSRVITGELFF
>TRBV19|TRBJ1-5|NA|TRBD1
CASRGIQGWNQPQHF
>TRBV19|TRBJ2-1|NA|TRBD2
CASSIIAGGHEQFF
>TRBV11-2|TRBJ2-7|NA|TRBD1
CASSLGHRGQYEQYF
>TRBV5-4|TRBJ1-2|NA|TRBD1
CASSLPGQGIHGYTF
>TRBV28|TRBJ1-4|NA|NA
CASTKVGQLLINEKLFF
>TRBV2|TRBJ2-1|NA|NA
CASSSQYLYNEQFF
>TRBV5-1|TRBJ2-5|NA|NA
CASSRGLETQYF
>TRBV11-2|TRBJ2-1|NA|TRBD2
CASSPWEGKRYNEQFF
>TRBV6-6|TRBJ1-2|NA|NA
CASSPGGKGYTF
>TRBV29-1|TRBJ1-4|NA|NA
CSVEDRGTEKLFF
>TRBV10-2|TRBJ2-7|NA|TRBD1
CASSRTPGQGVTYEQYF
>TRBV6-5|TRBJ2-7|few|TRBD1
CASSEGDRNYEQYF
>TRBV29-1|TRBJ1-1|NA|NA
CSVENSINTEAFF
>TRBV11-2|TRBJ1-2|NA|TRBD1
CASSDTQDRSDGYTF
>TRBV19|TRBJ2-1|once|NA
CASSIVGVAGGSNEQFF
>TRBV18|TRBJ2-5|once|NA
CASSRTGSETQYF
>TRBV10-3|TRBJ2-7|NA|TRBD2
CAISYASGYEQYF
>TRBV2|TRBJ2-5|NA|NA
CASSPADSVAETQYF
>TRBV15|TRBJ2-1|NA|NA
CATSRDPPAWSSYNEQFF
>TRBV28|TRBJ2-1|few|TRBD2
CASSWAPGLAGEDEQFF
>TRBV29-1|TRBJ1-2|NA|NA
CSVEDMPGSNYGYTF
>TRBV6-6|TRBJ2-1|NA|NA
CASSYSVQGRGRWFF
>TRBV5-1|TRBJ2-1|NA|NA
CASSLSRGDEQFF